This T cell receptor (beta chain) is from a study of T cell repertoires in aging, cancer and after chemotherapy. The CDR3 loop spans 14 amino acids. Trimming cost V 3 bases and J 8 bases, with 19 bases left between them. Germline assignment: CDR1 DFQATT and CDR2 SNEGSKA (reference sequence). This clonotype was found a few times. TCR beta rearrangements were amplified from peripheral blood genomic DNA. Rearranged V-D-J TRB sequences were amplified with a mixed TRB-A/B primer pool. Each CDR3 protein is one row after TCRdb ran MiXCR on the multiplex PCR reads. The data contain approximately 10,000 distinct CDR3 sequences, roughly 40% of them singletons.

Sequencing was performed on blood. The TCR comes from a human donor in good health. V usage is TRBV20-1 and J usage is TRBJ1-2; maybe TRBD1 (5 bases). In nucleotides, the CDR3 is TGCAGTGCTAGTCCTCCGGGGCGAGGCTACGGCTACACCTTC. Amino acid sequence: CSASPPGRGYGYTF.